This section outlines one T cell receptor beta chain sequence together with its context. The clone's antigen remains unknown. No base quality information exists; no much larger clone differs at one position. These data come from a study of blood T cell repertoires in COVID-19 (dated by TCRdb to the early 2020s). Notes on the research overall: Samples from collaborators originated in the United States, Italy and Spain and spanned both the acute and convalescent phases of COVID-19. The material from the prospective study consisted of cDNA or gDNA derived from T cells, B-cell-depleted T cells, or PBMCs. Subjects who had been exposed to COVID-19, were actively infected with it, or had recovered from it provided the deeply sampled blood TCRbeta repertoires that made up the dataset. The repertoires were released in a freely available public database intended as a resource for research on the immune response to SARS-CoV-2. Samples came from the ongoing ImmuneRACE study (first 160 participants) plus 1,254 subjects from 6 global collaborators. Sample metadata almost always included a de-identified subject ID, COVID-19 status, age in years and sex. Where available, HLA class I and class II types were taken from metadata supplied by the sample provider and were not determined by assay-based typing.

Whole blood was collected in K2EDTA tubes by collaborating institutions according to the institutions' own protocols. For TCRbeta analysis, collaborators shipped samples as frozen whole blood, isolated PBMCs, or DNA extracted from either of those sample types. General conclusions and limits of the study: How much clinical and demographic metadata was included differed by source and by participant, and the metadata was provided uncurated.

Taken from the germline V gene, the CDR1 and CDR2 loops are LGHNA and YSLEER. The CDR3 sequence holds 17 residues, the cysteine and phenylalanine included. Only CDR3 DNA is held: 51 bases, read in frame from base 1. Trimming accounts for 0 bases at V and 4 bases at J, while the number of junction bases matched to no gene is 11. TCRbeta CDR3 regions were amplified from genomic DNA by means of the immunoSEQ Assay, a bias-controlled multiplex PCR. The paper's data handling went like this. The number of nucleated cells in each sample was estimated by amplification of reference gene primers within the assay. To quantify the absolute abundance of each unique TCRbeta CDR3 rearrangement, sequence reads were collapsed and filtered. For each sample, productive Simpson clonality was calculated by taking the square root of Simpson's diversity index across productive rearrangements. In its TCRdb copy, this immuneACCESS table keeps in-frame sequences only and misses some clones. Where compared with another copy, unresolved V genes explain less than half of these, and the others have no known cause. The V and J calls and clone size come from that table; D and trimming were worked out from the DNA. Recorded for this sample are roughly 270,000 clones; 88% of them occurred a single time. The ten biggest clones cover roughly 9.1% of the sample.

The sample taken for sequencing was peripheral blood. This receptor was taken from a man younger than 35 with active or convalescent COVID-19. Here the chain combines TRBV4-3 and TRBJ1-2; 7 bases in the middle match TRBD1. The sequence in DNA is TGCGCCAGCAGCCAAGATCCGGGGACAGATTATGGCTATGGCTACACCTTC. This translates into CASSQDPGTDYGYGYTF.